This T cell receptor beta chain came from a study of T cells in Graves' hyperthyroidism and ophthalmopathy. Authors of the study amplified TCR beta CDR3 regions from RNA transcripts. The HTBI set primed first-round TCR CDR3 RT-PCR. TCRdb reprocessed the multiplex PCR reads with MiXCR, giving one entry per CDR3 protein. The sample yields fewer than 650,000 distinct CDR3 sequences, roughly 14% seen once. Trimming took 4 bases from V and 6 from J, leaving 10 bases between them. The CDR3 contains 12 residues. The V gene's germline CDR1 is SQVTM and CDR2 ANQGSEA. Uncontrolled infection, other autoimmune disease, pregnancy or lactation disqualified patients from enrolment. Sampled blood dates from first hyperthyroidism diagnosis, and it precedes any ophthalmopathy symptoms.

This receptor was obtained from a woman in her 30s with Graves' hyperthyroidism that later progressed to Graves' ophthalmopathy. This chain uses TRBV29-1 with TRBJ1-5; TRBD1 might be the D (6 bases). The sample was blood. CDR3 sequence: CSVGGAGQPQHF. The CDR3 nucleotides read TGCAGCGTTGGGGGGGCAGGTCAGCCCCAGCATTTT.